This T cell receptor beta chain was captured in a study of T cells in Graves' hyperthyroidism and ophthalmopathy. The cohort's ophthalmopathy patients, a group with duration under 3 months, had a Clinical Activity Score of at least 3 and a NOSPECS grade of at least 4. Thyroid ultrasound, orbital computed tomography, clinical symptoms, and serum thyroxine and TRAb underpinned diagnoses. The source material, RNA transcripts, was used to amplify TCR beta CDR3 regions. TCR CDR3 regions were first amplified by RT-PCR with HTBI primers. MiXCR, run by TCRdb on the multiplex PCR reads, gives a single entry per CDR3 protein. The sample has around 350,000 distinct CDR3 sequences, 13% to 15% seen once. The CDR3 extends over 14 amino acids. In germline, CDR1 is LNHDA, CDR2 SQIVND (reference sequence). Trimming cost V 9 bases and J 5 bases; bases outside gene matches: 10.

The sequence was collected from a woman in her twenties or thirties with Graves' ophthalmopathy. Sequenced input: blood. The rearrangement joins TRBV19 to TRBJ1-1, with 9 bases matching TRBD1. The CDR3 DNA sequence: TGTGCCAGCCATAAACCCGGGACAGGGACTGAAGCTTTCTTT. Its translation: CASHKPGTGTEAFF.